What follows are 31 T cell receptor beta chains derived from one specimen sequenced in a study of cytomegalovirus exposure and HLA in healthy donors. The study ran its PCR with 60 Vbeta and 13 Jbeta primers. The table came from immunoSEQ multiplex PCR; TCRdb's copy has only in-frame clones and leaves some out. Counted here are about 150,000 clones, 65% to 85% occurring once; the ten biggest clones make up roughly 5.5%. The sample was PBMCs. Receptors originate from a woman aged 40 to 49 in good health and CMV-seropositive.

The V and J genes are TRBV30 and TRBJ1-5, with 8 bases identical to TRBD1. Germline V gene data show CDR1 as GTSNPN and CDR2 as SVGIG (reference sequence). This CDR3 comprises 13 residues. V was pared by 3 bases and J by 6 bases, with 4 bases of the junction left unmatched. This CDR3 is CAWSLDRAQPQHF. As DNA, the CDR3 is TGTGCCTGGAGCTTGGACAGGGCTCAGCCCCAGCATTTT. The variable domain in full, completed from reference TRBV30 and TRBJ1-5, reads SQTIHQWPATLVQPVGSPLSLECTVEGTSNPNLYWYRQAAGRGLQLLFYSVGIGQISSEVPQNLSASRPQDRQFILSSKKLLLSDSGFYLCAWSLDRAQPQHFGDGTRLSIL.

CDR3 protein: CATTGGPMTSGREFF. CDR3 nucleotides: TGTGCCACCACCGGGGGGCCAATGACTAGCGGGAGAGAGTTCTTC. The chain uses TRBV6-5 and TRBJ2-1; 12 nucleotides agree with TRBD2. Trimming removed 10 bases from V and 14 bases from J; junction bases left unmatched: 18. CDR1 and CDR2 (germline): MNHEY, SVGAGI. This CDR3 has 15 residues.

There are a few counts of this clone. The J gene is TRBJ1-5, the V gene TRBV30; D is undetermined. Germline CDR1 is GTSNPN and CDR2 is SVGIG (reference sequence). V lost 1 base and J lost 0, with 4 bases in between. The CDR3 is 13 residues long. In DNA, the CDR3 is TGTGCCTGGAGTGATTATAGCAATCAGCCCCAGCATTTT. Residues: CAWSDYSNQPQHF.

This chain joins TRBV4-1 and TRBJ1-2, with D unclear. V dropped 0 bases and J dropped 2 bases, with 10 bases sitting between them. CDR1 and CDR2 (germline): MGHRA, YSYEKL. This CDR3 spans 15 amino acids. CDR3 coding DNA: TGCGCCAGCAGCCAAGAGGTAGCGCTAAACTATGGCTACACCTTC. Translation: CASSQEVALNYGYTF.

The rearrangement joins TRBV5-1 to TRBJ2-7, with D perhaps TRBD2 (5 bases). The length of the CDR3 is 14 residues. Trimming stripped 1 base from V and 2 bases from J, with 10 bases between. Looked up from germline, CDR1 is SGHRS and CDR2 is YFSETQ. The CDR3 sequence is CASSLRELPYEQYF. The CDR3 region has the DNA TGCGCCAGCAGCTTGCGGGAACTCCCCTACGAGCAGTACTTC.

The chain uses TRBV6-1 and TRBJ2-3, with a weak D call TRBD2 (6 bases). The CDR3 has 17 amino acids. The germline CDR1 and CDR2 sequences are MNHNS and SASEGT. V shed 2 bases and J shed 5 bases, with 20 bases lying between them. The CDR3 reads CASSERAGLPRGDTQYF. CDR3 DNA sequence: TGTGCCAGCAGTGAACGTGCGGGACTCCCCCGGGGAGATACGCAGTATTTT.

The chain combines TRBV11-2 with TRBJ2-3, with D unresolved. The germline CDR1 and CDR2 sequences are SGHAT and FQNNGV. This CDR3 spans 16 amino acids. Trimming cost V 7 bases and J 0 bases, with 17 bases left between them. The CDR3 loop reads CASTVSQLDSTDTQYF. CDR3 nucleotides: TGTGCCAGCACCGTATCACAGCTTGATAGCACAGATACGCAGTATTTT.

The chain couples TRBV6-6 to TRBJ1-3; D remains unclear. This CDR3 is built from 15 residues. Germline loops: CDR1 MNHNY, CDR2 SVGAGI (reference sequence). V was cut by 0 bases and J by 4 bases, with 10 bases left in between. The CDR3: CASSYSTREGNTIYF. CDR3 nucleotide sequence: TGTGCCAGCAGTTACTCGACTCGGGAAGGAAACACCATATATTTT.

This chain joins TRBV2 and TRBJ2-7; 7 nucleotides align to TRBD2. The V gene's germline CDR1 is SNHLY and CDR2 FYNNEI. With V trimmed by 7 bases and J by 1 base, 16 bases remained unmatched. CDR3 length equals 17 residues. The CDR3 protein is CASTPGRENHGSYEQYF. The CDR3 DNA follows: TGTGCCAGCACCCCGGGGAGGGAAAACCACGGATCCTACGAGCAGTACTTC.

The chain combines TRBV10-2 with TRBJ2-7; 7 bases fit TRBD2. Germline CDR1 reads WSHSY; CDR2 reads SAAADI. This CDR3 has 19 residues. With 2 bases clipped from V and 2 bases from J, the junction kept 18 bases outside the gene matches. The CDR3 spells CASSETSFAGASGAYEQYF. CDR3 in DNA: TGCGCCAGCAGTGAGACCTCCTTTGCGGGAGCCTCGGGCGCCTACGAGCAGTACTTC.

The rearrangement uses TRBV27 and TRBJ2-7; TRBD2 matches 9 bases. Germline CDR1 is MNHEY and CDR2 is SMNVEV (reference sequence). J lost 7 bases, V lost 2 bases, and 9 bases had no gene match. The CDR3 length is 15 residues. The CDR3 sequence: CASSLKAGGPLEQYF. In nucleotides, the CDR3 is TGTGCCAGCAGTTTAAAGGCGGGAGGGCCCTTGGAGCAGTACTTC.

The chain is built from TRBV19 and TRBJ2-1; D might be TRBD2 (5 bases). Germline CDR1 and CDR2: LNHDA and SQIVND (reference sequence). CDR3 size: 14 residues. The ends were cut back, 6 bases at V and 2 bases at J, with 11 bases in the middle. The CDR3 DNA reads TGTGCCAGTAGCCGCGGGCGGACCTACAATGAGCAGTTCTTC. It is translated as CASSRGRTYNEQFF.

The V gene is TRBV7-9, the J gene TRBJ1-2; no clear D gene. V was pared by 5 bases and J by 5 bases, with 9 bases between. The CDR3 is made up of 12 amino acids. Per germline, CDR1 SEHNR and CDR2 FQNEAQ (reference sequence). The CDR3, as DNA: TGTGCCAGCAGCCTCAATAGTTATGGCTACACCTTC. Its protein product is CASSLNSYGYTF.

The chain joins TRBV19 to TRBJ2-1, with D possibly TRBD1 on 6 matching bases. The germline gives CDR1 LNHDA, CDR2 SQIVND (reference sequence). V was cut by 8 bases and J by 6 bases, with 11 bases left in between. The CDR3 sequence is 12 residues long. The CDR3 nucleotides are TGTGCCAGTCAGGGGCAGGGCAATGAGCAGTTCTTC. Translating it yields CASQGQGNEQFF.

This rearrangement joins TRBV6-1 to TRBJ2-5; D perhaps matches TRBD2 (5 bases). The assigned J gene may be wrong: the sequence end matches TRBJ2-7 better. CDR1 MNHNS and CDR2 SASEGT come from the germline V gene. The CDR3 runs 13 residues. CDR3 in amino acids: CASSEGRTYEQYF. The CDR3 DNA follows: TGTGCCAGCAGTGAGGGGAGAACCTACGAGCAGTACTTC.

In its sample, this clone was seen once. The V and J genes are TRBV28 and TRBJ1-2, with a tentative D call TRBD1 (5 bases). Trimming removed 6 bases at V and 4 bases at J, with 15 bases between. The germline CDR1 and CDR2 sequences are MDHEN and SYDVKM. This CDR3 is 14 amino acids long. The CDR3, as DNA: TGTGCCAGCAGCCCAAGCGGGACCGGCTATGGCTACACCTTC. Translating it yields CASSPSGTGYGYTF.

The rearrangement uses TRBV7-2 and TRBJ2-5; 10 bases align to TRBD2. The CDR3 runs 18 residues. The ends lost 7 bases at V and 4 bases at J; junction bases unmatched: 18. Germline values: CDR1 SGHTA, CDR2 FQGNSA. The CDR3 DNA reads TGTGCCAGCACCGGGTTCCAAAGCGGGAGGGTACCTTTAGAGACCCAGTACTTC. This translates into CASTGFQSGRVPLETQYF.

This clone has only one observation. The chain employs TRBV7-3 and TRBJ2-1, with TRBD1 matching 7 bases. After removal of 4 bases from V and 5 bases from J, the junction contained 5 bases not matched to a gene. Germline V gene data show CDR1 as SGHTA and CDR2 as FQGTGA. The CDR3 has 14 amino acids. CDR3 nucleotides: TGTGCCAGCAGCTGGGGACAGACTAACAATGAGCAGTTCTTC. Its protein product is CASSWGQTNNEQFF. Filled out from reference TRBV7-3 and TRBJ2-1, the complete variable domain reads GAGVSQTPSNKVTEKGKYVELRCDPISGHTALYWYRQSLGQGPEFLIYFQGTGAADDSGLPNDRFFAVRPEGSVSTLKIQRTERGDSAVYLCASSWGQTNNEQFFGPGTRLTVL.

This clone has just one count. The chain uses TRBV6-5 and TRBJ1-2, with 8 bases that match TRBD1. V lost 0 bases to trimming and J lost 7 bases; unmatched junction nucleotides: 7. This CDR3 region has 15 residues. Germline V gives CDR1 MNHEY, CDR2 SVGAGI. CDR3 sequence: CASSYSSTTGGGYTF. In DNA form, the CDR3 reads TGTGCCAGCAGTTACTCGTCGACCACAGGGGGTGGCTACACCTTC.

This clone showed up just a few times. The V call is TRBV11-2, the J call TRBJ2-5; 10 positions agree with TRBD1. V was clipped by 5 bases and J by 2 bases; unmatched bases: 8. The CDR3 has 16 residues. Germline CDR1 SGHAT, CDR2 FQNNGV. Here the CDR3 DNA reads TGTGCCAGCAGCCCGTTCGGGACAGGGGCACAAGAGACCCAGTACTTC. Residues: CASSPFGTGAQETQYF.

The chain combines TRBV4-1 with TRBJ1-1; D gene uncertain. The germline V gene encodes CDR1 MGHRA and CDR2 YSYEKL. CDR3 length: 16 residues. Trimming stripped 5 bases from V and 1 base from J, with 17 bases between. CDR3 protein: CASSRRRTLRNTEAFF. CDR3 bases: TGCGCCAGCAGCAGGAGACGAACGCTCAGGAACACTGAAGCTTTCTTT.

This chain links TRBV2 with TRBJ1-1; D unclear. The germline V gene has CDR1 SNHLY and CDR2 FYNNEI. V lost 6 bases, J lost 1 base, and 15 bases lay in between. This CDR3 comprises 15 residues. The CDR3 spells CASRAQTGKNTEAFF. The CDR3 DNA sequence: TGTGCCAGCAGGGCTCAAACGGGTAAGAACACTGAAGCTTTCTTT. Supplemented by reference TRBV2 and TRBJ1-1, the full variable domain reads EPEVTQTPSHQVTQMGQEVILRCVPISNHLYFYWYRQILGQKVEFLVSFYNNEISEKSEIFDDQFSVERPDGSNFTLKIRSTKLEDSAMYFCASRAQTGKNTEAFFGQGTRLTVV.

V is TRBV9 and J is TRBJ1-1; D call uncertain. The germline V gene encodes CDR1 SGDLS and CDR2 YYNGEE. The CDR3 spans 13 residues. Trimming pared 4 bases from V and 5 bases from J, leaving 12 bases between. The CDR3 region has the DNA TGTGCCAGCAGCCCCGGGCCGGGGACTGAAGCTTTCTTT. Amino acids: CASSPGPGTEAFF.

The chain links TRBV7-9 to TRBJ2-3, with TRBD2 matching 11 bases. Germline loops: CDR1 SEHNR, CDR2 FQNEAQ (reference sequence). The ends lost 5 bases at V and 4 bases at J; junction bases unmatched: 11. CDR3 length: 17 residues. The CDR3 is CASSPLSGTSGPDTQYF. CDR3 bases: TGTGCCAGCAGCCCATTGTCTGGGACTAGCGGCCCAGATACGCAGTATTTT.

The gene calls are TRBV30 and TRBJ2-1; D perhaps matches TRBD2 (6 bases). The CDR3 contains 14 residues. V lost 0 bases and J lost 8, with 14 bases in between. The germline CDR1 and CDR2 sequences are GTSNPN and SVGIG (reference sequence). The CDR3 DNA reads as TGTGCCTGGAGTGTGCAGGCGGGAAATTATGAGCAGTTCTTC. Its translation: CAWSVQAGNYEQFF.

The J gene is TRBJ1-1, the V gene TRBV15, with a weak D call TRBD1 (6 bases). From germline, CDR1 is LNHNV and CDR2 YYDKDF (reference sequence). There are 13 residues in the CDR3. V lost 4 bases, J lost 0 bases, and 6 bases lay in between. As DNA, the CDR3 is TGTGCCACCAGCAACAGGGTGAACACTGAAGCTTTCTTT. Protein sequence: CATSNRVNTEAFF.

The chain couples TRBV7-8 to TRBJ2-7, with 7 nucleotides matching TRBD1. This CDR3 region has 14 residues. Germline CDR1 SGHVS, CDR2 FQNEAQ. V trimming: 1 base; J trimming: 3 bases; junction bases outside the gene matches: 3. CDR3 sequence reads: CASSLEQGYYEQYF. As DNA, the CDR3 is TGTGCCAGCAGCTTAGAACAGGGGTACTACGAGCAGTACTTC.

This clone was counted once. The rearrangement uses TRBV7-6 and TRBJ2-7, with TRBD2 as a possible D gene (5 bases). Germline V gene data show CDR1 as SGHVS and CDR2 as FNYEAQ. V was cut by 5 bases and J by 3 bases, with 14 bases left in between. This CDR3 contains 14 residues. The CDR3 sequence is CASSPARGSYEQYF. The CDR3 DNA reads TGTGCCAGCAGCCCCGCACGAGGGAGCTACGAGCAGTACTTC.

This clone has just a few counts. This chain uses TRBV11-2 with TRBJ2-2; 8 bases agree with TRBD2. V shed 1 base and J 6 bases; nucleotides not matched to a gene: 10. The CDR3 loop spans 17 amino acids. The germline V gene encodes CDR1 SGHAT and CDR2 FQNNGV. CDR3 DNA: TGTGCCAGCAGCTTAGGTTGGCTAGCGGGTCTCGCCGGGGAGCTGTTTTTT. Protein: CASSLGWLAGLAGELFF.

The count of this clone is one. This rearrangement joins TRBV10-2 to TRBJ2-2; 7 nucleotides match TRBD1. CDR1 is WSHSY, CDR2 SAAADI, per germline. After removal of 6 bases from V and 3 bases from J, the junction contained 7 bases not matched to a gene. The CDR3 spans 15 residues. CDR3 nucleotide sequence: TGCGCCAGCAGGAGAGGGGGCGCCGACACCGGGGAGCTGTTTTTT. Amino acid sequence: CASRRGGADTGELFF.

The V and J genes are TRBV5-4 and TRBJ2-2; 8 nucleotides agree with TRBD1. The V segment lost 4 bases and the J segment 5 bases; nucleotides outside the gene matches: 7. This CDR3 contains 15 residues. The germline gives CDR1 SGHNT, CDR2 YYREEE (reference sequence). CDR3 in amino acids: CASSLRTGPTGELFF. CDR3 sequence (DNA): TGTGCCAGCAGCCTGAGGACAGGGCCTACCGGGGAGCTGTTTTTT.